The 9 T cell receptor beta chains listed next were all sequenced from one sample in a study of T cell changes during pregnancy in multiple sclerosis. Method: immunoSEQ multiplex PCR; TCRdb's copy keeps in-frame clones and lacks some. This sample has 45,000 to 60,000 clones; around 90% occur once, and the top ten carry about 2%. Specimen: peripheral blood, collected in the first trimester of pregnancy. The receptors were gathered from a female donor with multiple sclerosis, enrolled in a pregnancy study.

This clone was recorded once. This rearrangement joins TRBV5-1 to TRBJ2-3; TRBD2 aligns across 13 bases. The CDR3 runs 13 residues. CDR1 SGHRS and CDR2 YFSETQ come from the germline V gene. The J segment lost 7 bases and the V segment lost 5 bases, leaving 1 base of the junction unmatched. This chain's CDR3 is CASRTSGGNTQYF. CDR3 sequence (DNA): TGCGCCAGCAGGACTAGCGGGGGGAATACGCAGTATTTT. The entire variable domain, with the rest obtained from reference TRBV5-1 and TRBJ2-3, is as follows: KAGVTQTPRYLIKTRGQQVTLSCSPISGHRSVSWYQQTPGQGLQFLFEYFSETQRNKGNFPGRFSGRQFSNSRSEMNVSTLELGDSALYLCASRTSGGNTQYFGPGTRLTVL.

This chain connects TRBV7-9 to TRBJ2-2; 12 bases agree with TRBD1. CDR1 and CDR2 (germline): SEHNR, FQNEAQ (reference sequence). The V segment lost 5 bases and the J segment 4 bases; nucleotides outside the gene matches: 11. The length of the CDR3 is 18 residues. The CDR3 nucleotides read TGTGCCAGCAGCGCCGGGACAGGGGGCGATCCCAGCACCGGGGAGCTGTTTTTT. It specifies CASSAGTGGDPSTGELFF.

There are a few counts of this clone. CDR3 coding DNA: TGTGCCAGCAGCAAAACCGGGACAGGGTACTTT. Amino acids: CASSKTGTGYF. V gene TRBV21-1 combines with J gene TRBJ2-3; no DNA check was done on the table's D call, TRBD1. TRBV21-1 is marked as a pseudogene. CDR3 size: 11 residues.

The V gene is TRBV7-3, the J gene TRBJ1-1; 8 nucleotides line up with TRBD1. The CDR3 spans 15 residues. Germline V CDR1 and CDR2: SGHTA, FQGTGA. The J segment lost 4 bases and the V segment lost 5 bases, leaving 9 bases of the junction unmatched. The CDR3 loop is CASSPPNDRGTEAFF. The CDR3 coding sequence is TGTGCCAGCAGCCCCCCTAACGACAGGGGCACTGAAGCTTTCTTT.

This clone was recorded only once. The chain couples TRBV4-1 to TRBJ2-3, with TRBD1 matching over 8 bases. Losses at the gene ends were 7 bases for V and 5 bases for J; bases not matched to a gene: 8. The CDR3 is made up of 14 amino acids. Germline lookup yields CDR1 MGHRA and CDR2 YSYEKL. CDR3 protein: CASTRTGQGDTQYF. In nucleotides, the CDR3 is TGCGCCAGCACAAGGACAGGGCAGGGAGATACGCAGTATTTT.

This chain joins TRBV13 and TRBJ2-7; 7 bases align to TRBD1. Trimming at V came to 8 bases and at J to 0 bases, leaving 4 bases not matched to a gene. Germline V gene lookup returns CDR1 PRHDT and CDR2 FYEKMQ (reference sequence). The CDR3 length is 13 residues. The CDR3 reads CASGQAPSYEQYF. As DNA, the CDR3 is TGTGCCAGCGGACAGGCTCCCTCCTACGAGCAGTACTTC.

The chain links TRBV13 to TRBJ1-1; D is possibly TRBD1 (6 bases). Germline V gene lookup returns CDR1 PRHDT and CDR2 FYEKMQ (reference sequence). The CDR3 spans 12 residues. V dropped 7 bases and J dropped 8 bases, with 14 bases sitting between them. The CDR3, as DNA: TGTGCCAGCAACGCTGGAGGACAGGAAGCTTTCTTT. This sequence encodes CASNAGGQEAFF.

The V call is TRBV9, the J call TRBJ1-2, with TRBD1 matching over 7 bases. This CDR3 is built from 16 residues. After removal of 3 bases from V and 4 bases from J, the junction contained 12 bases not matched to a gene. Germline CDR1 SGDLS, CDR2 YYNGEE. The DNA of the CDR3 is TGTGCCAGCAGCGCCAGCCAGGGGGGCTCCTCCTATGGCTACACCTTC. This codes for CASSASQGGSSYGYTF.

V usage is TRBV7-2 and J usage is TRBJ1-6; D unresolved. This CDR3 spans 13 amino acids. Per the germline V gene, CDR1 is SGHTA and CDR2 is FQGNSA. V lost 5 bases and J 14 bases, leaving 16 bases between the germline ends. CDR3 in amino acids: CASSLIEGITLHF. For the CDR3, the DNA is TGTGCCAGCAGCCTAATTGAGGGTATCACCCTCCACTTT.